The subject of this entry is one T cell receptor (beta chain). Its antigen is still unknown. Trimming at V came to 0 bases and at J to 13 bases, leaving 10 bases not matched to a gene. The CDR3 is 15 residues long. CDR1 and CDR2 (germline): GTSNPN, SVGIG (reference sequence). The entry originates in a study of CD8+ T cells in alopecia areata. A FACSAria was used to sort CD4+ and CD8+ T cells. These cells came from PBMCs. Study findings and constraints: Clonality in lesional scalp, especially alopecia totalis/universalis, exceeded that of normal scalp.

Following RNA extraction, reverse transcription yielded cDNA that acted as the sequencing template. TCRdb's table, derived via immunoSEQ multiplex PCR, lists solely in-frame clones and lacks some. The data hold roughly 250,000 clones, with 67% observed a single time. The J gene is TRBJ2-2, the V gene TRBV30; 11 bases fit TRBD2. The receptor's source is a human donor with alopecia areata. The sample was CD4+ T cells sorted from blood, taken at week 0. The CDR3 coding sequence is TGTGCCTGGAGTGTAGTACTAGCGGGGGCCCTCGGGCTGTTTTTT. Protein product: CAWSVVLAGALGLFF.